These T cell receptor beta chains were read from a single sample in a study of response to subunit inactivated influenza vaccine. TCRdb re-called the RT-PCR reads through MiXCR, storing one row per CDR3 protein. The sample gives around 540,000 distinct CDR3 sequences, 10% to 15% of which show up once; roughly a tenth is in the top ten. This specimen consisted of PBMCs from blood, obtained on the day of vaccination. These receptors were obtained from a man aged 50-59 years who received an inactivated influenza vaccine. Each CDR3 is given with its conserved first and last residue. Fields, in order: V gene, D gene, J gene, CDR3 protein. The D gene is left open where the match is weak.

v_call: TRBV12-3/TRBV12-4
d_call: TRBD1
j_call: TRBJ1-2
cdr3_aa: CASRGLGQGAYGYTF

v_call: TRBV10-3
d_call: .
j_call: TRBJ2-7
cdr3_aa: CAISEDGQTYEQYF

v_call: TRBV20-1
d_call: .
j_call: TRBJ1-5
cdr3_aa: CSGRSSGDQPQHF

v_call: TRBV5-6
d_call: TRBD2
j_call: TRBJ2-3
cdr3_aa: CASRLRSGTTDTQYF

v_call: TRBV19
d_call: .
j_call: TRBJ1-2
cdr3_aa: CASSSAPSNYGYTF

v_call: TRBV12-3/TRBV12-4
d_call: TRBD1
j_call: TRBJ2-5
cdr3_aa: CASSPGQMEETQYF

v_call: TRBV7-8
d_call: .
j_call: TRBJ1-2
cdr3_aa: CASSLDRQGIGGYTF

v_call: TRBV10-2
d_call: TRBD2
j_call: TRBJ2-3
cdr3_aa: CASNPNRLAMRGGTDTQYF

v_call: TRBV28
d_call: .
j_call: TRBJ2-5
cdr3_aa: CASSLPEGSRPTQYF

v_call: TRBV7-9
d_call: TRBD1
j_call: TRBJ2-7
cdr3_aa: CASSLFRAGGYEQYF

v_call: TRBV10-3
d_call: TRBD1
j_call: TRBJ2-7
cdr3_aa: CAISEIKGTGPGYEQYF

v_call: TRBV18
d_call: TRBD2
j_call: TRBJ2-1
cdr3_aa: CASSPPISVSSGYYSYNEQFF

v_call: TRBV20-1
d_call: .
j_call: TRBJ2-2
cdr3_aa: CSARGAAGGELFF

v_call: TRBV6-1
d_call: .
j_call: TRBJ2-7
cdr3_aa: CASSESGGNYEQYF

v_call: TRBV20-1
d_call: TRBD2
j_call: TRBJ2-6
cdr3_aa: CSARTSSGPDSGANVLTF

v_call: TRBV27
d_call: TRBD2
j_call: TRBJ2-5
cdr3_aa: CASSLRGRATQYF

v_call: TRBV10-3
d_call: TRBD1
j_call: TRBJ1-6
cdr3_aa: CATAGTGGNSPLHF

v_call: TRBV12-3/TRBV12-4
d_call: .
j_call: TRBJ2-1
cdr3_aa: CASSLVPGDEQFF

v_call: TRBV6-1
d_call: .
j_call: TRBJ2-5
cdr3_aa: CASSITPAQGKTQYF

v_call: TRBV9
d_call: TRBD2
j_call: TRBJ2-1
cdr3_aa: CASSPWTSGGSYNEQFF

v_call: TRBV27
d_call: TRBD2
j_call: TRBJ2-2
cdr3_aa: CASSRLAGAFTGELFF

v_call: TRBV3-1
d_call: .
j_call: TRBJ2-5
cdr3_aa: CASSQAGPPGETQYF

v_call: TRBV5-1
d_call: TRBD2
j_call: TRBJ2-1
cdr3_aa: CASRKLAGALDEQFF

v_call: TRBV4-2
d_call: .
j_call: TRBJ2-5
cdr3_aa: CASSQEDTQETQYF

v_call: TRBV4-2
d_call: .
j_call: TRBJ2-5
cdr3_aa: CASSQDGQIQETQYF